This TCR beta chain is from a study of blood T cell repertoires in COVID-19. The overall study: Italy, Spain and the United States were the sources of the convalescent and acute COVID-19 samples. From T cells, B-cell-depleted T cells, or PBMCs came the material, which was cDNA or gDNA.

TCRdb's table, derived via immunoSEQ multiplex PCR, lists solely in-frame clones and lacks some. The sample carries about 210,000 clones, roughly four fifths recorded once. J gave up 5 bases and V 6 bases, and 5 bases lay outside the gene matches. The CDR3 length is 14 residues. CDR1 is MGHDK and CDR2 is SYGVNS in the germline V gene. The chain carries TRBV25-1 and TRBJ2-2, with 8 bases that match TRBD1. Sequencing was done on a sample of peripheral blood. The TCR comes from a woman in her forties or fifties with active or convalescent COVID-19. The DNA for the CDR3 is TGTGCCAGCAGGGACAGGGTACCGACCGGGGAGCTGTTTTTT. As protein: CASRDRVPTGELFF.